These 13 T cell receptor beta chains share one sample of origin, sequenced in a study of T cell changes during pregnancy in multiple sclerosis. Libraries were prepared by immunoSEQ multiplex PCR; TCRdb keeps only in-frame clonotypes and omits some of them. The repertoire holds about 93,000 clones, with about 91% as singletons. The sample consisted of peripheral blood, taken before pregnancy. Source of these receptors: a female donor with multiple sclerosis, enrolled in a pregnancy study.

The J gene is TRBJ2-3, the V gene TRBV10-3; a possible D gene is TRBD2 (6 bases). This CDR3 region has 14 residues. The V end was cut by 10 bases, the J end by 4 bases, with 18 bases between. Germline CDR1 ENHRY, CDR2 SYGVKD. CDR3 in amino acids: CATNGGGLADTQYF. The CDR3 DNA sequence: TGTGCCACCAACGGGGGAGGCCTCGCAGATACGCAGTATTTT.

The chain couples TRBV5-1 to TRBJ2-3, with TRBD2 matching 9 bases. Germline CDR1 and CDR2: SGHRS and YFSETQ. This CDR3 is built from 15 residues. Unmatched junction bases numbered 3, after V lost 1 base and J lost 3 bases. This CDR3 reads CASSLSGRSTDTQYF. Here the CDR3 DNA reads TGCGCCAGCAGCTTGAGCGGGAGGTCGACAGATACGCAGTATTTT.

V and J are TRBV27 and TRBJ2-7; 9 bases fit TRBD1. V shed 2 bases, J shed 3 bases, and the junction held 5 bases outside the gene matches. CDR1 and CDR2 (germline): MNHEY, SMNVEV (reference sequence). The CDR3 sequence is 15 residues long. The CDR3: CASSLIGTGHYEQYF. The CDR3 region has the DNA TGTGCCAGCAGTTTAATCGGGACAGGGCACTACGAGCAGTACTTC.

The chain joins TRBV2 to TRBJ2-2; 9 nucleotides match TRBD2. The V gene's germline CDR1 is SNHLY and CDR2 FYNNEI. The CDR3 sequence is 16 residues long. J was trimmed by 8 bases and V by 7 bases; bases with no gene match: 14. As DNA, the CDR3 is TGTGCCAGCACCGGGAGGCGGGGGGGCCCGAGAGGGGAGCTGTTTTTT. Translated, it gives CASTGRRGGPRGELFF.

The chain employs TRBV7-6 and TRBJ2-1; tentative D call: TRBD2 (7 bases). The ends were cut back, 5 bases at V and 15 bases at J, with 20 bases in the middle. From germline, CDR1 is SGHVS and CDR2 FNYEAQ. The CDR3 loop spans 13 amino acids. The CDR3 spells CASSALGRGELFF. In nucleotides, the CDR3 is TGTGCCAGCAGCGCCCTTGGGAGGGGGGAACTGTTCTTC.

The rearrangement joins TRBV28 to TRBJ2-1; D unclear. The CDR3 has 15 amino acids. The V gene's germline CDR1 is MDHEN and CDR2 SYDVKM. V dropped 3 bases and J dropped 5 bases, with 14 bases sitting between them. The CDR3 reads CASSFTLYPHNEQFF. The CDR3 DNA follows: TGTGCCAGCAGTTTTACCCTATACCCCCACAATGAGCAGTTCTTC. Based on the CDR3 plus reference TRBV28 and TRBJ2-1, the full variable domain is DVKVTQSSRYLVKRTGEKVFLECVQDMDHENMFWYRQDPGLGLRLIYFSYDVKMKEKGDIPEGYSVSREKKERFSLILESASTNQTSMYLCASSFTLYPHNEQFFGPGTRLTVL.

This clone was seen once. The rearrangement uses TRBV18 and TRBJ2-7; D is possibly TRBD2 (6 bases). From germline, CDR1 is KGHSH and CDR2 LQKENI. Trimming left V 2 bases short and J 0 bases short, with 11 bases between. The CDR3 covers 15 residues. CDR3 DNA sequence: TGTGCCAGCTCACCAACCGGGGGTGTCTCCTACGAGCAGTACTTC. Translating it yields CASSPTGGVSYEQYF.

The chain recombines TRBV5-4 with TRBJ2-7; 16 positions match TRBD2. The J segment lost 2 bases and the V segment lost 0 bases, leaving 2 bases of the junction unmatched. The CDR3 is 17 amino acids. The germline V gene has CDR1 SGHNT and CDR2 YYREEE (reference sequence). Here the CDR3 reads CASSLAGTSGRAYEQYF. In DNA, the CDR3 is TGTGCCAGCAGCTTGGCAGGGACTAGCGGGAGGGCCTACGAGCAGTACTTC.

The rearrangement uses TRBV11-2 and TRBJ1-4, with 10 nucleotides matching TRBD1. Germline CDR1 is SGHAT and CDR2 is FQNNGV. The CDR3 has 15 amino acids. V dropped 3 bases and J dropped 8; count of bases not matched to a gene: 6. CDR3 sequence (DNA): TGTGCCAGCAGCTTGGGGGACAGGGGTAGCGAAAAACTGTTTTTT. Translation gives CASSLGDRGSEKLFF. Based on the CDR3 plus reference TRBV11-2 and TRBJ1-4, the full variable domain is EAGVAQSPRYKIIEKRQSVAFWCNPISGHATLYWYQQILGQGPKLLIQFQNNGVVDDSQLPKDRFSAERLKGVDSTLKIQPAKLEDSAVYLCASSLGDRGSEKLFFGSGTQLSVL.

This sequence joins TRBV5-1 and TRBJ2-1; weak D call: TRBD2 (5 bases). V was cut by 4 bases and J by 5 bases, with 10 bases left in between. The CDR3 covers 13 residues. Germline-derived CDR1 and CDR2 are SGHRS and YFSETQ. CDR3 sequence (DNA): TGCGCCAGCAGCCCGAGCGGCAACAATGAGCAGTTCTTC. Translation gives CASSPSGNNEQFF.

The V gene is TRBV11-2, the J gene TRBJ1-4; perhaps TRBD1 as D (6 bases). This CDR3 has 16 amino acids. The V end lost 4 bases, the J end lost 1 base, and 13 bases lay between the germline ends. The germline V gene has CDR1 SGHAT and CDR2 FQNNGV. The CDR3 sequence is CASSSIRGQTNEKLFF. CDR3 sequence (DNA): TGTGCCAGCAGCTCTATCAGGGGACAAACTAATGAAAAACTGTTTTTT.

V is TRBV28 and J is TRBJ2-3; 7 bases align to TRBD2. The CDR3 spans 13 residues. Per germline, CDR1 MDHEN and CDR2 SYDVKM. J gave up 6 bases and V 7 bases, and 7 bases lay outside the gene matches. The CDR3 DNA is TGTGCCAGCAATCGCCCCGGGAGGGATACGCAGTATTTT. Translating it yields CASNRPGRDTQYF.

The V gene is TRBV6-5, the J gene TRBJ2-7; D perhaps matches TRBD2 (5 bases). V dropped 0 bases and J dropped 2 bases, with 11 bases sitting between them. The CDR3 has 15 amino acids. Germline CDR1 reads MNHEY; CDR2 reads SVGAGI. CDR3: CASSYSPRGPYEQYF. The CDR3, as DNA: TGTGCCAGCAGTTACTCGCCCCGAGGGCCCTACGAGCAGTACTTC.